The 13 T cell receptor beta chains below come from one sample, sequenced in a study of tumor and adjacent non-tumor tissue in lung cancer. A modified ARM-PCR protocol with three rounds of nested PCR amplified TCRbeta. TCRdb reprocessed the multiplex PCR reads via MiXCR and lists one record per CDR3 protein. This repertoire shows about 110,000 distinct CDR3 sequences, nearly 85% found once; its top ten account for approximately 22%. RNA was extracted from bulk tissue without any cell sorting. Sample: lung tumor tissue. These receptors were obtained from a man aged 70-80 years with non-small cell lung cancer.

About this clonotype itself: With a much larger clone just one base away, this may be a read error. The chain carries TRBV28 and TRBJ1-1, with a possible D match to TRBD1 (6 bases). This CDR3 is built from 18 residues. V was shortened by 6 bases and J by 4 bases, with 27 bases between the two germline ends. From germline, CDR1 is MDHEN and CDR2 SYDVKM. The CDR3 DNA reads TGTGCCAGCAGACTTCCTGCTCCAGGGGTGGTCATGAGCACTGAAGCTTTCTTT. Translated, it gives CASRLPAPGVVMSTEAFF.

Turning to this clonotype: One junction end disagrees with the germline gene, perhaps due to a read error. This chain connects TRBV11-2 to TRBJ2-2, with D tentatively TRBD2 (6 bases). Germline values: CDR1 SGHAT, CDR2 FQNNGV. The CDR3 extends over 17 amino acids. This chain's CDR3 is CASSLALGGANTGERFF. Written as DNA, the CDR3 is TGTGCCAGCAGCTTAGCATTAGGAGGGGCGAACACTGGGGAGCGGTTTTTT.

Remarks on this clonotype: The germline gene is not matched at one end of the junction; a read error may be the cause. The V call is TRBV11-1, the J call TRBJ1-1; D not certain. Germline V gene data show CDR1 as SGHAT and CDR2 as FQDESV (reference sequence). The CDR3 covers 12 residues. The CDR3 coding sequence is TGTGCCAGCGCCCCCTACAAGGGCACTGAAGCTTTT. Its protein is CASAPYKGTEAF.

This clonotype was counted between two and nine times. This chain connects TRBV6-2 or TRBV6-3 to TRBJ2-5; D could derive from TRBD1 or TRBD2 (5 bases each). Deletions cut 5 bases from V and 7 bases from J, with 14 bases between. The CDR3 totals 13 residues. Germline V CDR1 and CDR2: MNHEY, SVGEGT. The CDR3, as DNA: TGTGCCAGCAGTGAACTAAGTGGGGGGACCCAGTACTTC. Its protein is CASSELSGGTQYF.

As regards this clonotype: The CDR3 ends on some other residue instead of the conserved phenylalanine or tryptophan, so this is likely a read error. The chain joins TRBV5-4 to TRBJ2-2; the match to TRBD1 covers 9 bases. This CDR3 comprises 17 residues. V lost 4 bases and J lost 6; bases outside the gene matches: 13. Germline-derived CDR1 and CDR2 are SGHNT and YYREEE (reference sequence). The CDR3, as DNA: TGTGCCAGCAGCATACGGCCAGGGACAGGGATCCCCGGGGAGCTGTTTCTT. It translates to CASSIRPGTGIPGELFL.

Note on this clonotype: In this CDR3 the conserved last residue, phenylalanine or tryptophan, is missing, so a read error is likely. No DNA is shown, since the ends of the CDR3 on it are uncertain; the CDR3 is the one TCRdb lists. The rearrangement joins TRBV6-1 to TRBJ2-7; the D call of TRBD1 is as the table states it, not checked on the DNA. The CDR3 adds up to 14 amino acids, both ends counted. CDR1 and CDR2 (germline): MNHNS, SASEGT. CDR3 residues: CASSRAQGTREQYL.

Regarding this clonotype: The CDR3 carries no conserved terminal phenylalanine or tryptophan, so it likely arises from a read error. The chain links TRBV6-5 to TRBJ1-1; 7 bases match TRBD1. J was trimmed by 6 bases and V by 6 bases; bases with no gene match: 13. This CDR3 comprises 15 residues. The germline CDR1 and CDR2 sequences are MNHEY and SVGAGI. CDR3: CASSSPDRLNAEAFL. The CDR3 nucleotides are TGTGCCAGCAGCTCGCCGGACAGGCTTAACGCTGAAGCTTTCTTA.

On this clonotype: One end of the junction varies from germline; a read error may be responsible. J is TRBJ1-1 and V is TRBV29-1; D is unresolved. The CDR3 runs 12 residues. Germline loops: CDR1 SQVTM, CDR2 ANQGSEA. The CDR3 DNA sequence: TGCAGAGTTGTGGCGGAGAGGCCTGAAACCTTCTTT. The encoded protein is CRVVAERPETFF.

This clonotype was recorded once. The junction departs from germline at one end; a sequencing error may be responsible. The DNA of the CDR3 is TGTGCCAGCATGTGGACAGGGGAGCTCTATGGCTACACGTTC. This codes for CASMWTGELYGYTF. The chain couples TRBV6-6 to TRBJ1-2; 9 nucleotides agree with TRBD1. Per germline, CDR1 MNHNY and CDR2 SVGAGI (reference sequence). The CDR3 sequence is 14 residues long.

Details on this clonotype: Compared with germline, one end of the junction differs, possibly owing to a read error. The V gene is TRBV6-5, the J gene TRBJ2-7, with 8 nucleotides matching TRBD2. The CDR3 consists of 18 residues. CDR1 is MNHEY and CDR2 is SVGAGI in the germline V gene. The CDR3 here is CASNYQPSGSTESYEQYF. CDR3 bases: TGTGCCAGCAATTACCAACCAAGCGGGAGTACCGAGTCCTACGAGCAGTACTTC.

Comments on this clonotype: Mismatch with germline at one junction end may stem from a read error. The chain recombines TRBV6-1 with TRBJ2-1; D is ambiguous. CDR3 length: 15 residues. Germline CDR1 is MNHNS and CDR2 is SASEGT. In nucleotides, the CDR3 is TGTGCTAGCAGACATGGGGTGTCAATGCACAATGAGCAGTTCTTC. This encodes CASRHGVSMHNEQFF.

As to this clonotype: One end of the junction fails to match germline, which may point to a read error. The chain joins TRBV29-1 to TRBJ2-6; the D gene is possibly TRBD2 (5 bases). The CDR3 has 15 amino acids. The V gene's germline CDR1 is SQVTM and CDR2 ANQGSEA. CDR3 bases: TGTAGCGTTGAAAACCTGAACTCTGGGGCCAACGTCCTGACTTTC. Protein sequence: CSVENLNSGANVLTF.

As regards this clonotype: The CDR3 does not close with the conserved phenylalanine or tryptophan, likely indicating a read error. The V gene is TRBV6-6, the J gene TRBJ2-3; 10 bases are a match to TRBD1. This CDR3 spans 17 amino acids. From germline, CDR1 is MNHNY and CDR2 SVGAGI (reference sequence). CDR3 amino acids: CATSYDSDRGRTDTQYL. CDR3 DNA sequence: TGTGCCACCAGTTACGATTCAGACAGGGGGCGCACAGATACGCAGTATTTG.